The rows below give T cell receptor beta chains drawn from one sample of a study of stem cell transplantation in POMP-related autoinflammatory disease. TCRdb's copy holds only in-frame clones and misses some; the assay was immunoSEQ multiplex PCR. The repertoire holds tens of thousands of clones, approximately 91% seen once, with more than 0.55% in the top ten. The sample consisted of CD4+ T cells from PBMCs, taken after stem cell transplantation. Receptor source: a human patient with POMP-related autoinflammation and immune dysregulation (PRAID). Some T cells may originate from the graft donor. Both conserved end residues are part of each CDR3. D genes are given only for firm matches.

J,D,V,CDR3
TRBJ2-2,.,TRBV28,CASSLGGDTGELFF
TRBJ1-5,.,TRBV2,CASSVLTSNQPQHF
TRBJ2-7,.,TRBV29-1,CSVEVGLGSYEQYF
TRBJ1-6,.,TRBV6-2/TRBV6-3,CASSYEVTPLHF
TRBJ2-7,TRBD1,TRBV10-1,CASSESPGQTYEQYF
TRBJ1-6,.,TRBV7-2,CASSLGVHSPLHF
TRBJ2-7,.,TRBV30,CAWSDRLVYYEQYF
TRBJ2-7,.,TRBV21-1,CASSHTGSPSREKSYEQYF
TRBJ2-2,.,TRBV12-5,CASGLATGELFF
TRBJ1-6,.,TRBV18,CASSPIQGNSSPLHF
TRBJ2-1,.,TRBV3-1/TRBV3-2,CASSHGGVNEQFF
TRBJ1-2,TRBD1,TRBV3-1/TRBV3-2,CASSHGTGNGYTF
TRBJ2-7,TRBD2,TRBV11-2,CASSSTSGSLYEQYF
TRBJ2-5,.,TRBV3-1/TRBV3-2,CASSQETLDGEETQYF
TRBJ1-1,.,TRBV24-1,CATSDTRATGVGTEAFF
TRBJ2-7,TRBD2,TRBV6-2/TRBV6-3,CASSVGLAAYEQYF
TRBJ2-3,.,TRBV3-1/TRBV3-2,CASSQSTSDTQYF
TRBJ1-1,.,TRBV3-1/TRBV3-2,CASSRQKNTEAFF
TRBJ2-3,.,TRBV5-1,CASSLAGAPDTQYF
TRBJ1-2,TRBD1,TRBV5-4,CASSLTTGYGYTF
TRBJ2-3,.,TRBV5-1,CASRWDTDTQYF
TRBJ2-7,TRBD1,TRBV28,CASGRQGPLYEQYF
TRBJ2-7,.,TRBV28,CASRNLEGKDEQYF
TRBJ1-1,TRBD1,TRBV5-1,CASSAGQGGRRNTEAFF
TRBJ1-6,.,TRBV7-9,CASSLALGVPTALHF
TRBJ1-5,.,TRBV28,CASISGAAGSNQPQHF
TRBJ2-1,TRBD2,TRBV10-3,CAISSGTDRWHEQFF
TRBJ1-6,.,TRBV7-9,CASSLGPVSPLHF
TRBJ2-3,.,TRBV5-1,CASSLGQSTDTQYF
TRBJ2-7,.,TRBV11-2,CASSQSPSGEQYF
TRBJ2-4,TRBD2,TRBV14,CASSQGGSRYIQYF
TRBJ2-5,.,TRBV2,CASATGPQETQYF
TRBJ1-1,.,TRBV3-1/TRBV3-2,CASSQTDRYGTEAFF
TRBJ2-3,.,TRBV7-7,CASSLGPSLGTDTQYF
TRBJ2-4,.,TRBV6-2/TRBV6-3,CASSSAGMAKNIQYF
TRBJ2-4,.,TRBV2,CASSELGVAKNIQYF
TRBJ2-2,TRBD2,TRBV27,CASSLSGLAGNTGELFF
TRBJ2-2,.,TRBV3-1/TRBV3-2,CASSQSWGGTNTGELFF
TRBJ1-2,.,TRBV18,CASSPTLNYGYTF
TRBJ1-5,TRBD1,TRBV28,CASLKGAGQPQHF
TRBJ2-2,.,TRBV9,CASSVDDRTGELFF
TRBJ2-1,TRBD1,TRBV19,CASSIETGAEQFF
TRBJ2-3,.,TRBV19,CASSSGAGTDTQYF
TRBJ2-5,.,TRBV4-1,CASSRLLEGETQYF